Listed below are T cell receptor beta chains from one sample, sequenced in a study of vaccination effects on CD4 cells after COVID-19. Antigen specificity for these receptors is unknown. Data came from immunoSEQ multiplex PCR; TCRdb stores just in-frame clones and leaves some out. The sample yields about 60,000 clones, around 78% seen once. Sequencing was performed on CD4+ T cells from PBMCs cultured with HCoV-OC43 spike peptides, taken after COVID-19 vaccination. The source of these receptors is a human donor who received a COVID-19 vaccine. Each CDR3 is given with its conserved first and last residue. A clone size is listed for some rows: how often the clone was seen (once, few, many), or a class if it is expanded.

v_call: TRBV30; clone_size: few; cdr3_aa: CAWSVQQLYNSPLHF
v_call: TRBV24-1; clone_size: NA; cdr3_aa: CATTGVLDREQFF
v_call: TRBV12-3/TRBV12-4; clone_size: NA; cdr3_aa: CASRRNTGELFF
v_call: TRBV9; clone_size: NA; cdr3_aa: CASSGIDRAAGNTIYF
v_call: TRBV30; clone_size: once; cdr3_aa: CAWSVGFLQFNTEAFF
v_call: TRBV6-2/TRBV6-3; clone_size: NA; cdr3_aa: CASSYGPAVSNQPQHF
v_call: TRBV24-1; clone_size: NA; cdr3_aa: CATSDFKGASPEKLFF
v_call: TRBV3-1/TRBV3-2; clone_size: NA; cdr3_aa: CASSQEGSGPRAFF
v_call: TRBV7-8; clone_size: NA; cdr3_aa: CASSIDWLGRQNSNQPQHF
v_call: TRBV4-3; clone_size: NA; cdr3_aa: CASSRKGLADNNEQFF
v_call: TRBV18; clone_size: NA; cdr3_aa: CASSPQTGFTEAFF
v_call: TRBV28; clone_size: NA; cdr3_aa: CASSPSSYGYTF
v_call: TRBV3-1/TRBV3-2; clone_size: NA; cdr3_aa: CASSHQDRANTEAFF
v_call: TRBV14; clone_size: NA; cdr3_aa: CASSQRVGGGGVDTQYF
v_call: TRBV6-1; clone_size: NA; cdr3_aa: CASSELQRGQPQHF
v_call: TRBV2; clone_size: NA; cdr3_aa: CASSEVGTGTYSPLHF
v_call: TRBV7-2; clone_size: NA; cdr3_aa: CASSLTHRASSGNTIYF
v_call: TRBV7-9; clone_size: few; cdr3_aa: CASSIRDGLSPLHF
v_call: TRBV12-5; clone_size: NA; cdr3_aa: CASGLVRVEGPGMDQPQHF
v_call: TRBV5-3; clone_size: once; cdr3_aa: CARSWSYSSYNEQFF
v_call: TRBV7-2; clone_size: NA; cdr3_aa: CASSFGGSRGYNSPLHF
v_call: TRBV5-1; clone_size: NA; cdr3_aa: CASSLVVLSGYTF
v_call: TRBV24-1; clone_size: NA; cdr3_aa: CATSPDGNYGYTF
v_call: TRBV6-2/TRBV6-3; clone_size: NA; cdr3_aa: CASSYAYGYTF
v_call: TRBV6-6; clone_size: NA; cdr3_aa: CASTLRGTGQETQYF
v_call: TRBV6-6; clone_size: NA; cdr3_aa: CASSYTEAFF
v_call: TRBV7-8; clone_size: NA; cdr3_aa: CASSLSGANTDTQYF
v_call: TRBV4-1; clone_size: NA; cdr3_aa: CASSREGGTGISPLHF
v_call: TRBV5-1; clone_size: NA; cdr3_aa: CASSLHGISNEQFF
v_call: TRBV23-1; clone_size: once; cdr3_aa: CASSQSGQGRKWANQPQHF
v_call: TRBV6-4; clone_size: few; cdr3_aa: CASSDTSGATDTQYF